A selection of T cell receptor beta chains follows, all from one sample in a study of cytomegalovirus exposure and HLA in healthy donors. Some clones are missing from TCRdb's copy, which holds only in-frame ones; the method was immunoSEQ multiplex PCR. Of about 110,000 clones listed, 65% to 75% were seen once; the top ten hold 2.5% to 3.5%. The specimen was PBMCs. The receptor set was obtained from a female donor in good health and CMV-seronegative. Both conserved end residues are part of each CDR3. A D gene is named only where the DNA matches it firmly. Size values are once, few and many counts, or a class for expanded clones, and some rows have none.

v_call	clone_size	d_call	j_call	cdr3_aa	cdr3_nt
TRBV4-1	NA	TRBD2	TRBJ2-3	CASSQDGGRGTDTQYF	TGCGCCAGCAGCCAAGATGGGGGGAGGGGCACAGATACGCAGTATTTT
TRBV7-6	NA	TRBD1	TRBJ2-3	CASSSETGNTDTQYF	TGTGCCAGCAGCTCCGAGACAGGGAACACAGATACGCAGTATTTT
TRBV5-1	few	TRBD2	TRBJ2-1	CASSQPPLAGELYNEQFF	TGCGCCAGCAGCCAGCCCCCACTAGCGGGAGAACTCTACAATGAGCAGTTCTTC
TRBV7-3	NA	NA	TRBJ2-5	CASSSGFLETQYF	TGTGCCAGCAGCTCAGGGTTTTTGGAGACCCAGTACTTC
TRBV9	NA	TRBD2	TRBJ2-1	CASSGGRNNNEQFF	TGTGCCAGCAGCGGCGGGAGAAATAACAATGAGCAGTTCTTC
TRBV15	NA	NA	TRBJ1-1	CATSARGDTEAFF	TGTGCCACCAGCGCCAGGGGAGATACTGAAGCTTTCTTT
TRBV2	NA	TRBD2	TRBJ2-5	CASTNPFRLAGGHTETQYF	TGTGCCAGCACCAATCCCTTCAGACTAGCGGGAGGCCATACAGAGACCCAGTACTTC
TRBV7-9	NA	NA	TRBJ2-3	CASSLKVGAAPTDTQYF	TGTGCCAGCAGCTTGAAGGTCGGAGCGGCACCCACAGATACGCAGTATTTT
TRBV7-2	NA	TRBD1	TRBJ1-1	CASSRTGVPEAFF	TGTGCCAGCAGCCGAACAGGGGTCCCTGAAGCTTTCTTT
TRBV4-1	NA	NA	TRBJ1-3	CASSQEGGRGNTIYF	TGCGCCAGCAGCCAAGAAGGCGGGAGGGGAAACACCATATATTTT
TRBV15	NA	NA	TRBJ2-4	CATSRDRGASAPIQYF	TGTGCCACCAGCAGAGATCGCGGGGCTAGCGCTCCGATTCAGTACTTC
TRBV6-5	NA	TRBD2	TRBJ2-1	CASRRQREGVNEQFF	TGTGCCAGCAGACGCCAGCGGGAGGGCGTCAATGAGCAGTTCTTC
TRBV7-3	once	TRBD2	TRBJ2-1	CASSLAGGFSEQFF	TGTGCCAGCAGCTTAGCGGGAGGCTTCAGTGAGCAGTTCTTC
TRBV27	few	NA	TRBJ1-1	CASRWVGSTEAFF	TGTGCCAGCAGGTGGGTAGGGAGCACTGAAGCTTTCTTT
TRBV27	few	TRBD2	TRBJ2-1	CASSLGGTSYEQFF	TGTGCCAGCAGTTTAGGCGGGACTAGTTATGAGCAGTTCTTC
TRBV7-9	few	TRBD1	TRBJ1-2	CASTGQNYGYTF	TGTGCCAGCACGGGACAGAACTATGGCTACACCTTC
TRBV11-3	NA	NA	TRBJ1-4	CASSFRPGHNEKLFF	TGTGCCAGCAGCTTTCGGCCAGGGCATAATGAAAAACTGTTTTTT
TRBV7-3	NA	NA	TRBJ2-5	CASSLRSEETQYF	TGTGCCAGCAGCTTAAGAAGCGAGGAGACCCAGTACTTC
TRBV7-9	NA	NA	TRBJ2-7	CASSLGGGSGEQYF	TGTGCCAGCAGCTTAGGTGGCGGAAGCGGCGAGCAGTACTTC
TRBV18	NA	TRBD1	TRBJ2-7	CASSPNRDSYEQYF	TGTGCCAGCTCACCAAACCGGGACAGCTACGAGCAGTACTTC
TRBV7-2	NA	TRBD2	TRBJ2-1	CASSEQIGRLALRGNEQFF	TGTGCCAGCAGCGAGCAAATAGGTCGACTAGCGCTTAGGGGGAATGAGCAGTTCTTC
TRBV11-2	NA	NA	TRBJ2-4	CASSLDRSLAKNIQYF	TGTGCCAGCAGCTTAGATCGGTCCCTAGCCAAAAACATTCAGTACTTC
TRBV2	NA	NA	TRBJ2-3	CASSVGRPSTDMQYF	TGTGCCAGCAGTGTGGGGAGGCCGAGCACAGATATGCAGTATTTT
TRBV28	NA	NA	TRBJ2-1	CASIGLALPYNEQFF	TGTGCCAGCATCGGGCTAGCACTACCTTACAATGAGCAGTTCTTC
TRBV5-4	NA	NA	TRBJ2-2	CASSSRPTGELFF	TGTGCCAGCAGCTCCAGGCCCACCGGGGAGCTGTTTTTT
TRBV6-1	NA	NA	TRBJ2-3	CASSEQGTDTQYF	TGTGCCAGCAGTGAACAGGGAACAGATACGCAGTATTTT
TRBV6-5	NA	TRBD2	TRBJ2-2	CASSYPLAGHTGELFF	TGTGCCAGCAGTTACCCACTAGCGGGTCACACCGGGGAGCTGTTTTTT
TRBV19	NA	NA	TRBJ1-5	CASSSGGAVNQPQHF	TGTGCCAGTAGTTCGGGGGGTGCGGTCAATCAGCCCCAGCATTTT
TRBV7-6	NA	TRBD2	TRBJ2-1	CASSLVTGLVEFNEQFF	TGTGCCAGCAGCTTAGTTACGGGACTAGTTGAATTTAATGAGCAGTTCTTC
TRBV2	NA	NA	TRBJ1-3	CASREWSSGNTIYF	TGTGCCAGCAGAGAGTGGAGCTCTGGAAACACCATATATTTT
TRBV5-1	NA	TRBD1	TRBJ2-1	CASSFGDRTYNEQFF	TGCGCCAGCAGCTTTGGGGACAGAACCTACAATGAGCAGTTCTTC
TRBV10-3	NA	NA	TRBJ2-3	CAIKKGAGTSTDTQYF	TGTGCCATCAAAAAAGGGGCGGGAACTAGCACAGATACGCAGTATTTT
TRBV14	NA	NA	TRBJ1-3	CASSQGALFSGNTIYF	TGTGCCAGCAGCCAAGGGGCCCTGTTCTCTGGAAACACCATATATTTT
TRBV21-1	NA	NA	TRBJ2-1	CAFRDRVCNEQFF	TGTGCCTTTCGGGACAGGGTATGCAATGAGCAGTTCTTC
TRBV7-2	NA	NA	TRBJ2-1	CASSLVGGGLSPFGWFF	TGTGCCAGCAGCTTAGTAGGGGGGGGACTGTCTCCCTTCGGGTGGTTCTTC
TRBV10-3	NA	TRBD2	TRBJ2-1	CAISVGTSGYNEQFF	TGTGCCATCAGTGTCGGGACTAGCGGATACAATGAGCAGTTCTTC
TRBV5-1	medium-sized	NA	TRBJ2-7	CASSSDSISYEQYF	TGCGCCAGCAGCTCTGACAGTATCTCCTACGAGCAGTACTTC
TRBV28	few	TRBD2	TRBJ2-1	CASSNFGTRRRYEQFF	TGTGCCAGTAGCAACTTCGGGACTAGGCGTCGGTATGAGCAGTTCTTC
TRBV2	NA	TRBD1	TRBJ1-2	CASSPDRIYGYTF	TGTGCCAGCAGTCCGGACAGGATCTATGGCTACACCTTC
TRBV30	NA	TRBD1	TRBJ1-6	CAWSVPWTGANSPLHF	TGTGCCTGGAGTGTCCCTTGGACAGGGGCTAATTCACCCCTCCACTTT
TRBV6-5	many	NA	TRBJ2-4	CASSQGGIQYF	TGTGCCAGCAGCCAGGGAGGCATTCAGTACTTC
TRBV6-5	NA	TRBD2	TRBJ2-7	CASKSSGSFSYEQYF	TGTGCCAGCAAGAGTAGCGGGAGTTTCTCCTACGAGCAGTACTTC
TRBV6-1	NA	TRBD2	TRBJ2-1	CASRMSGGTDEQFF	TGTGCCAGCAGGATGTCGGGAGGGACCGATGAGCAGTTCTTC
TRBV4-3	NA	NA	TRBJ2-7	CASSQDWRGYEQYF	TGCGCCAGCAGCCAAGATTGGCGAGGCTACGAGCAGTACTTC